The entry that follows covers one T cell receptor beta chain sequence. Its antigen remains undetermined. Base qualities are missing; no much larger clone stands one base away. The data were obtained in a study of blood T cell repertoires in COVID-19 (dated by TCRdb to the early 2020s). Describing the broader study: Samples from collaborators originated in the United States, Italy and Spain and spanned both the acute and convalescent phases of COVID-19. A freely available public database, intended as a resource for researchers studying the immune response to SARS-CoV-2, is where the repertoires were released. Sample metadata almost always included a de-identified subject ID, COVID-19 status, age in years and sex. Where available, HLA class I and class II types were obtained from metadata supplied by the sample provider rather than from assay-based typing. The material from the prospective study consisted of cDNA or gDNA derived from T cells, B-cell-depleted T cells, or PBMCs. Deeply sampled blood TCRbeta repertoires from subjects exposed to, actively infected with, or recovered from COVID-19 were included in the dataset. Samples came from the ongoing ImmuneRACE study (first 160 participants) plus 1,254 subjects from 6 global collaborators.

Overall study results and their limits: The quantity of clinical and demographic metadata differed by source and by participant and was supplied without curation.

TCRbeta CDR3 regions were amplified from genomic DNA using the immunoSEQ Assay, a bias-controlled multiplex PCR. On the authors' methods: Nucleated cell counts per sample were estimated from amplification of reference gene primers within the assay. To quantify the absolute abundance of each unique TCRbeta CDR3 rearrangement, sequence reads were collapsed and filtered. For each sample, productive Simpson clonality was calculated as the square root of Simpson's diversity index across productive rearrangements. TCRdb carries this immuneACCESS record with in-frame sequences only. Its versions omit some clonotypes, under half of them owing to an unresolved V gene in the studies checked, with the rest unexplained. V and J calls and clone size follow that table, whereas D and trimming were derived from the DNA. The sample contains a few hundred thousand clones, roughly 85% of them found a single time. The biggest ten clones account for approximately 4.4% of the sample.

V is reduced by 0 bases and J by 7 bases, leaving a spacing of 17 bases between them. CDR1 and CDR2 (SGHRS, YFSETQ) derive from the germline V gene. Including the terminal cysteine and phenylalanine, the CDR3 comprises 15 residues. The entry retains the CDR3 DNA only, 45 bases that are in frame from base 1. In the prospective study, participants were about 18 to 90 years old, resided in 24 geographic areas of the United States, and were enrolled through a virtual design. In the prospective study, participants were assigned to cohorts based on the clinical history participants reported in a screening survey and a study questionnaire. Mobile phlebotomists in the prospective study collected whole blood, serum and a nasopharyngeal or oropharyngeal swab from every participant. Participants in the prospective study had the option to provide additional blood draws and questionnaires over a roughly 2-month period. Blood samples from the prospective study were shipped frozen or at room temperature prior to DNA extraction.

Sequenced: PBMCs or T cells enriched from blood (not recorded which). The sequence joins TRBV5-1 to TRBJ2-7, and TRBD2 may be the D gene, going by 6 matching bases. This receptor was taken from a woman between 35 and 50 years old with acute COVID-19. The bases are TGCGCCAGCAGCTTGGTTGGGGAGGACCGGGGTGAGCAGTACTTC. Translated, it gives CASSLVGEDRGEQYF.